The 10 T cell receptor beta chains below were found in one sample sequenced in a study of CD8+ T cells in alopecia areata. Treatment in this sample: oral pan-JAK inhibitor, 5-10 mg twice daily. The sequencing template was cDNA reverse transcribed from extracted RNA. TCRdb keeps only in-frame clones here, not all; method: immunoSEQ multiplex PCR. This table has around 140,000 clones, 86% appearing once. The sample here was CD8+ T cells sorted from blood, taken at week 4, from a patient treated with tofacitinib. The receptors were sampled from a human donor with alopecia areata.

This chain links TRBV7-8 with TRBJ2-5; D not certain. The CDR3 loop spans 14 amino acids. Trimming removed 5 bases at V and 5 bases at J, with 15 bases between. Germline lookup yields CDR1 SGHVS and CDR2 FQNEAQ. CDR3: CASSPPVHGETQYF. The CDR3 nucleotides read TGTGCCAGCAGCCCCCCGGTCCACGGGGAGACCCAGTACTTC.

This clone was found once. The V gene is TRBV7-2, the J gene TRBJ2-1; D is unclear. CDR3 size: 13 residues. Germline-derived CDR1 and CDR2 are SGHTA and FQGNSA. Trimming shortened V by 0 bases and J by 7 bases, and 7 bases separated the two germline ends. CDR3 bases: TGTGCCAGCAGCTTAGCATTCCGGAATGAGCAGTTCTTC. Translated, it gives CASSLAFRNEQFF. The full variable domain, in which reference TRBV7-2 and TRBJ2-1 provide the parts outside the CDR3, is GAGVSQSPSNKVTEKGKDVELRCDPISGHTALYWYRQSLGQGLEFLIYFQGNSAPDKSGLPSDRFSAERTGGSVSTLTIQRTQQEDSAVYLCASSLAFRNEQFFGPGTRLTVL.

V and J are TRBV19 and TRBJ2-1, with a tentative D call TRBD1 (6 bases). The CDR3 extends over 14 amino acids. Per germline, CDR1 LNHDA and CDR2 SQIVND (reference sequence). Between the trimmed V and J ends, which lost 3 bases and 1 base, there was a span of 7 bases. The CDR3 nucleotides read TGTGCCAGTAGTATGGGGGCTTCCTACAATGAGCAGTTCTTC. Protein product: CASSMGASYNEQFF.

This sequence joins TRBV9 and TRBJ2-5, with 7 positions matching TRBD2. This CDR3 region has 18 residues. Trimming took 4 bases from V and 5 from J; bases not matched to a gene: 20. Germline-derived CDR1 and CDR2 are SGDLS and YYNGEE. The CDR3 DNA reads as TGTGCCAGCAGCCCGGTACTTGTTGGGGAGGGGAGTAGGGAGACCCAGTACTTC. Encoded protein: CASSPVLVGEGSRETQYF. The whole variable domain, filled in from reference TRBV9 and TRBJ2-5, reads DSGVTQTPKHLITATGQRVTLRCSPRSGDLSVYWYQQSLDQGLQFLIQYYNGEERAKGNILERFSAQQFPDLHSELNLSSLELGDSALYFCASSPVLVGEGSRETQYFGPGTRLLVL.

The rearrangement joins TRBV9 to TRBJ1-5; D gene unclear. Germline-derived CDR1 and CDR2 are SGDLS and YYNGEE. Trimming removed 0 bases from V and 6 bases from J, with 7 bases in between. The CDR3 is made up of 13 amino acids. CDR3 DNA sequence: TGTGCCAGCAGCGTAGAGGACGGTCAGCCCCAGCATTTT. Its protein is CASSVEDGQPQHF.

This clone was detected only once. The chain joins TRBV9 to TRBJ2-7, with D perhaps matching TRBD2 (7 bases). Trimming removed 2 bases at V and 5 bases at J, with 11 bases between. CDR1 and CDR2 from the germline V gene are SGDLS and YYNGEE. The CDR3 is 13 amino acids. CDR3 in DNA: TGTGCCAGCAGCGTGGGAGGGGGAGACGAGCAGTACTTC. Protein: CASSVGGGDEQYF.

This rearrangement joins TRBV7-2 to TRBJ2-1; D gene unclear. From germline, CDR1 is SGHTA and CDR2 FQGNSA. Trimming took 7 bases from V and 0 from J, leaving 1 base between them. The CDR3 runs to 11 residues. CDR3: CASTSYNEQFF. The CDR3 DNA reads as TGTGCCAGCACCTCCTACAATGAGCAGTTCTTC.

The chain joins TRBV29-1 to TRBJ2-7, with a possible D match to TRBD1 (5 bases). The CDR3 extends over 14 amino acids. Germline CDR1 and CDR2: SQVTM and ANQGSEA. Trimming left V 0 bases short and J 7 bases short, with 16 bases between. This CDR3 is CSVEDLWGEREQYF. CDR3 nucleotide sequence: TGCAGCGTTGAAGATTTGTGGGGCGAGAGAGAGCAGTACTTC.

This chain uses TRBV23-1 with TRBJ2-1; the D gene could be TRBD1 or TRBD2 (5 bases each). TRBV23-1 counts as an open reading frame of uncertain function. The CDR3 loop spans 15 amino acids. Trimming took 6 bases from V and 6 from J, leaving 18 bases between them. CDR3 nucleotide sequence: TGCGCCAGCAGCCAAGGGGTTCTAGCTAGCAATGAGCAGTTCTTC. Translating gives CASSQGVLASNEQFF.

The chain uses TRBV13 and TRBJ2-1, with 7 bases matching TRBD2. This CDR3 is 16 amino acids long. The germline V gene encodes CDR1 PRHDT and CDR2 FYEKMQ (reference sequence). After removal of 5 bases from V and 0 bases from J, the junction contained 7 bases not matched to a gene. This CDR3 reads CASSAASGNSYNEQFF. Written as DNA, the CDR3 is TGTGCCAGCAGCGCGGCAAGCGGGAACTCCTACAATGAGCAGTTCTTC.